This section outlines one T cell receptor (beta chain) sequence together with its context. The antigen is undetermined. This CDR3 has 16 amino acids. V shed 0 bases, J shed 3 bases, and the junction held 4 bases outside the gene matches. Germline CDR1 is SGHNT and CDR2 is YYREEE (reference sequence). These data come from a study of ipilimumab plus nivolumab after autologous stem cell transplantation. Study-wide background: The DLBCL cohort had primary refractory and relapsed disease, with 18-month progression-free survival of approximately 87% and 28%.

Starting 14 to 28 days after autologous transplant, ipilimumab 1 mg/kg was given. Dosing: nivolumab 3 mg/kg IV, weeks 1, 4, 7, 10, then every two weeks to week 26. General study points: Per the authors, repertoire, Treg and microbiota data justify further study.

Assay: immunoSEQ multiplex PCR; the TCRdb copy retains only in-frame clones and omits some. The table includes about 12,000 clones, 69% detected once. This sequence originates from a male donor with diffuse large B-cell lymphoma. The material was PBMCs, obtained in a trial of ipilimumab plus nivolumab as post-transplant consolidation. This chain links TRBV5-4 with TRBJ2-2, with TRBD2 matching over 8 bases. DNA for the CDR3: TGTGCCAGCAGCTTGGAAAAGCGGGGGTACACCGGGGAGCTGTTTTTT. Amino acids: CASSLEKRGYTGELFF.